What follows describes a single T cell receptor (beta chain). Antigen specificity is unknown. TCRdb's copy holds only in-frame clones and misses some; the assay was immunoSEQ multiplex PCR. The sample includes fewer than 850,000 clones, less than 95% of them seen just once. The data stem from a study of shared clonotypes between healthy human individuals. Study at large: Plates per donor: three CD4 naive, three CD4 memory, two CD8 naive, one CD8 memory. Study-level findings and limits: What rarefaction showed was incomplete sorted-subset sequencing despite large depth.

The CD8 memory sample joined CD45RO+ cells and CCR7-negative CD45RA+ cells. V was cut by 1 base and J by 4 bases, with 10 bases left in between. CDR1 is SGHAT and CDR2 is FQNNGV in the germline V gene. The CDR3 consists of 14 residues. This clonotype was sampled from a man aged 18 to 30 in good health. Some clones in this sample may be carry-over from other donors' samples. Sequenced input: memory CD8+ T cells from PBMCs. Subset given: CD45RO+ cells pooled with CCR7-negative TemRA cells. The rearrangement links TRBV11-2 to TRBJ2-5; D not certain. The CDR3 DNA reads TGTGCCAGCAGCTTAGTACACCGGCGAGAGACCCAGTACTTC. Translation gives CASSLVHRRETQYF.